This T cell receptor (beta chain) was found in a study of neoadjuvant anti-PD-1 for oral cavity cancer. Assay: immunoSEQ multiplex PCR; the TCRdb copy retains only in-frame clones and omits some. The sample shows under 10,000 clones, approximately 61% of them seen only once. Germline V gene sequence: CDR1 SGHVS, CDR2 FQNEAQ. V was trimmed by 2 bases and J by 4 bases, leaving 17 bases between them. This CDR3 has 16 residues. The specimen was tumor tissue, collected before nivolumab (anti-PD-1) treatment. This chain links TRBV7-8 with TRBJ1-2; TRBD1 might be the D (6 bases). The TCR sequence derives from a person aged 40 to 85 with oral cavity squamous cell carcinoma. CDR3 sequence: CASSLSGGAYSYGYTF. The CDR3 DNA reads as TGTGCCAGCAGCTTATCGGGGGGCGCATACTCCTATGGCTACACCTTC.